Given below is one TCR beta chain in context. Its target is not known. From germline, CDR1 is MNHEY and CDR2 SMNVEV (reference sequence). V shed 8 bases, J shed 3 bases, and the junction held 6 bases outside the gene matches. The CDR3 loop spans 13 amino acids. This record comes from a study of T cell responses to AZD1222 COVID-19 vaccine. Study results and limitations: When two AZD1222 doses had been given, Spike-specific TCR breadth and depth rose. Recipients of AZD1222 seropositive at baseline numbered only six or seven.

Sequenced by immunoSEQ multiplex PCR; TCRdb stores in-frame clones only, minus some. Of about 180,000 clones listed, 85% to 90% are singletons. The sample here was peripheral blood, taken 28 days after the second AZD1222 dose. The receptor comes from an adult who received the AZD1222 COVID-19 vaccine. The rearrangement links TRBV27 to TRBJ2-7; 8 nucleotides line up with TRBD1. CDR3 sequence reads: CASQGAGLYEQYF. CDR3 nucleotide sequence: TGTGCCAGCCAGGGGGCGGGGCTCTACGAGCAGTACTTC.